A selection of T cell receptor beta chains follows, all from one sample in a study of blood T cell repertoires in COVID-19. Repertoires were generated with immunoSEQ multiplex PCR, while TCRdb's copy carries only in-frame clones and drops some. The sample contains 270,000 or so clones, approximately 89% of which appear only once. The sequenced material came from peripheral blood. The source is a woman between 40 and 55 years old who had recovered from COVID-19. CDR3s include the opening cysteine and the closing phenylalanine or tryptophan. The order of the fields is V gene, clone size, J gene, D gene, CDR3 length, CDR3 DNA, CDR3 protein. The D gene is left open where the match is weak. Clone size is given for some rows only: seen once, a few or many times, or a class if the clone is expanded.

V gene: TRBV2
clone size: once
J gene: TRBJ2-3
D gene: TRBD2
CDR3 length: 15
CDR3 DNA: TGTGCCAGCAGGAAGACTAGCGGGATAACAGATACGCAGTATTTT
CDR3 protein: CASRKTSGITDTQYF

V gene: TRBV5-1
clone size: .
J gene: TRBJ2-3
D gene: .
CDR3 length: 15
CDR3 DNA: TGCGCCAGCAGCTTGGTGGGTGGGGGCACGGATACGCAGTATTTT
CDR3 protein: CASSLVGGGTDTQYF

V gene: TRBV19
clone size: .
J gene: TRBJ1-2
D gene: .
CDR3 length: 16
CDR3 DNA: TGTGCCAGTAGTCCTGCTAAACAGGCGAAACTTTATGGCTACACCTTC
CDR3 protein: CASSPAKQAKLYGYTF

V gene: TRBV24-1
clone size: .
J gene: TRBJ1-2
D gene: TRBD1
CDR3 length: 12
CDR3 DNA: TGTGCCACCAGTGGGGACAGCTATGGCTACACCTTC
CDR3 protein: CATSGDSYGYTF

V gene: TRBV2
clone size: .
J gene: TRBJ1-2
D gene: .
CDR3 length: 15
CDR3 DNA: TGTGCCAGCACCGAGATGGGGGGTGAATTGGGTGGCTACACCTTC
CDR3 protein: CASTEMGGELGGYTF

V gene: TRBV20-1
clone size: .
J gene: TRBJ2-3
D gene: .
CDR3 length: 13
CDR3 DNA: TGCAGTGCTAGTAGACTAAGCACAGATACGCAGTATTTT
CDR3 protein: CSASRLSTDTQYF

V gene: TRBV6-6
clone size: .
J gene: TRBJ1-3
D gene: TRBD1
CDR3 length: 16
CDR3 DNA: TGTGCCAGCCGCTTGGACAGGGGAATCTCTGGAAACACCATATATTTT
CDR3 protein: CASRLDRGISGNTIYF

V gene: TRBV19
clone size: .
J gene: TRBJ1-2
D gene: .
CDR3 length: 14
CDR3 DNA: TGTGCCAGTAGTCCGCCGCCCGACAGTTATGGCTACACCTTC
CDR3 protein: CASSPPPDSYGYTF

V gene: TRBV2
clone size: many
J gene: TRBJ2-2
D gene: .
CDR3 length: 13
CDR3 DNA: TGTGCCAGCAGCTTTGAGATGTCCGGGGAGCTGTTTTTT
CDR3 protein: CASSFEMSGELFF

V gene: TRBV6-1
clone size: .
J gene: TRBJ1-4
D gene: .
CDR3 length: 12
CDR3 DNA: TGTGCCAGCAGTGAATTTGGCGAAAAACTGTTTTTT
CDR3 protein: CASSEFGEKLFF

V gene: TRBV19
clone size: once
J gene: TRBJ2-2
D gene: TRBD2
CDR3 length: 17
CDR3 DNA: TGTGCCAGTACCCCGGGACTAGCGGGAGGTATGACCGGGGAGCTGTTTTTT
CDR3 protein: CASTPGLAGGMTGELFF

V gene: TRBV5-1
clone size: .
J gene: TRBJ2-5
D gene: .
CDR3 length: 15
CDR3 DNA: TGCGCCAGCAGCCAACCTCCGGGTCGCCAAGAGACCCAGTACTTC
CDR3 protein: CASSQPPGRQETQYF

V gene: TRBV19
clone size: .
J gene: TRBJ2-1
D gene: .
CDR3 length: 14
CDR3 DNA: TGTGCTAGAAGGGGGGGCAGGGTTAACGATGAGCAGTTCTTC
CDR3 protein: CARRGGRVNDEQFF

V gene: TRBV19
clone size: .
J gene: TRBJ1-1
D gene: .
CDR3 length: 13
CDR3 DNA: TGTGCCAGTAGAATGTGGGCGAACACTGAAGCTTTCTTT
CDR3 protein: CASRMWANTEAFF

V gene: TRBV3-1/TRBV3-2
clone size: once
J gene: TRBJ1-1
D gene: .
CDR3 length: 13
CDR3 DNA: TGTGCCAGCAATGGTCGGGGGAACACTGAAGCTTTCTTT
CDR3 protein: CASNGRGNTEAFF

V gene: TRBV24-1
clone size: .
J gene: TRBJ1-2
D gene: .
CDR3 length: 15
CDR3 DNA: TGTGCCACCAGTGCCCAGGTGGGGAGAGTGTATGGCTACACCTTC
CDR3 protein: CATSAQVGRVYGYTF

V gene: TRBV12-5
clone size: .
J gene: TRBJ1-5
D gene: .
CDR3 length: 15
CDR3 DNA: TGTGCTAGTGGTTTGGTTGTAGATAGCAATCAGCCCCAGCATTTT
CDR3 protein: CASGLVVDSNQPQHF

V gene: TRBV12-3/TRBV12-4
clone size: .
J gene: TRBJ1-1
D gene: .
CDR3 length: 11
CDR3 DNA: TGTGCCAGCGGTCCGGGCACTGAAGCTTTCTTT
CDR3 protein: CASGPGTEAFF

V gene: TRBV19
clone size: .
J gene: TRBJ1-1
D gene: .
CDR3 length: 14
CDR3 DNA: TGTGCCAGTAGTATTAGCGGGGAACCGTTTGAAGCTTTCTTT
CDR3 protein: CASSISGEPFEAFF

V gene: TRBV12-3/TRBV12-4
clone size: .
J gene: TRBJ2-7
D gene: .
CDR3 length: 11
CDR3 DNA: TGTGCCAGCAGCTCCCTCCACGAGCAGTACTTC
CDR3 protein: CASSSLHEQYF

V gene: TRBV7-9
clone size: .
J gene: TRBJ2-5
D gene: TRBD2
CDR3 length: 14
CDR3 DNA: TGTGCCAGCAGCTTGCGCGGGGGGGAAGAGACCCAGTACTTC
CDR3 protein: CASSLRGGEETQYF

V gene: TRBV5-1
clone size: .
J gene: TRBJ2-2
D gene: TRBD2
CDR3 length: 15
CDR3 DNA: TGCGCCAGCTCACAGTCGGGAGGGCCGACCGGGGAGCTGTTTTTT
CDR3 protein: CASSQSGGPTGELFF

V gene: TRBV6-5
clone size: .
J gene: TRBJ1-2
D gene: TRBD1
CDR3 length: 15
CDR3 DNA: TGTGCCAGCAGTTACCGGGGACAGGGTGACTATGGCTACACCTTC
CDR3 protein: CASSYRGQGDYGYTF

V gene: TRBV2
clone size: .
J gene: TRBJ2-2
D gene: TRBD1
CDR3 length: 15
CDR3 DNA: TGTGCCAGCAGCCCGGGACAGGGGATAACCGGGGAGCTGTTTTTT
CDR3 protein: CASSPGQGITGELFF

V gene: TRBV11-2
clone size: .
J gene: TRBJ2-5
D gene: .
CDR3 length: 13
CDR3 DNA: TGTGCCAGCAGCCCGGGATACTCGGAGACCCAGTACTTC
CDR3 protein: CASSPGYSETQYF

V gene: TRBV5-5
clone size: .
J gene: TRBJ1-6
D gene: TRBD1
CDR3 length: 15
CDR3 DNA: TGTGCCAGCAGCACTACGGGACAGGGCCGTTCACCCCTCCACTTT
CDR3 protein: CASSTTGQGRSPLHF

V gene: TRBV7-2
clone size: .
J gene: TRBJ2-1
D gene: TRBD2
CDR3 length: 15
CDR3 DNA: TGTGCCAGCAGCTGGGGGACTAGCGCCCACAATGAGCAGTTCTTC
CDR3 protein: CASSWGTSAHNEQFF

V gene: TRBV7-9
clone size: .
J gene: TRBJ2-1
D gene: TRBD2
CDR3 length: 16
CDR3 DNA: TGTGCCAGCAGCCGAACCCCTAGCGGGGTCTACAATGAGCAGTTCTTC
CDR3 protein: CASSRTPSGVYNEQFF

V gene: TRBV5-1
clone size: .
J gene: TRBJ1-2
D gene: TRBD1
CDR3 length: 17
CDR3 DNA: TGCGCCAGCAGCTTGGGCCCTGACAGGGGGCTAAGGTATGGCTACACCTTC
CDR3 protein: CASSLGPDRGLRYGYTF

V gene: TRBV4-3
clone size: .
J gene: TRBJ2-1
D gene: TRBD2
CDR3 length: 13
CDR3 DNA: TGCGCCAGCAGCCAAGGTTTGACTAGCGAGCAGTTCTTC
CDR3 protein: CASSQGLTSEQFF

V gene: TRBV18
clone size: .
J gene: TRBJ2-1
D gene: TRBD2
CDR3 length: 17
CDR3 DNA: TGTGCCAGCTCACCCAGGGGACTAGCGGGGGTCAACAATGAGCAGTTCTTC
CDR3 protein: CASSPRGLAGVNNEQFF

V gene: TRBV3-1/TRBV3-2
clone size: .
J gene: TRBJ1-2
D gene: TRBD1
CDR3 length: 16
CDR3 DNA: TGTGCCAGCAGCCCATACCCGGGACAGGGGTACTATGGCTACACCTTC
CDR3 protein: CASSPYPGQGYYGYTF

V gene: TRBV2
clone size: .
J gene: TRBJ2-6
D gene: .
CDR3 length: 13
CDR3 DNA: TGTGCCAGCACAGGCTCTGGGGCCAACGTCCTGACTTTC
CDR3 protein: CASTGSGANVLTF

V gene: TRBV2
clone size: .
J gene: TRBJ2-1
D gene: TRBD2
CDR3 length: 16
CDR3 DNA: TGTGCCAGCAGTGGACTAGCGGGAGTTCTGGGCGATGAGCAGTTCTTC
CDR3 protein: CASSGLAGVLGDEQFF

V gene: TRBV2
clone size: .
J gene: TRBJ2-3
D gene: .
CDR3 length: 12
CDR3 DNA: TGTGCCAGCAACCAACCCGCGGATACGCAGTATTTT
CDR3 protein: CASNQPADTQYF

V gene: TRBV5-1
clone size: .
J gene: TRBJ1-2
D gene: .
CDR3 length: 15
CDR3 DNA: TGCGCCAGCAGCTTTGGGCAGCTCCTCGACTATGGCTACACCTTC
CDR3 protein: CASSFGQLLDYGYTF

V gene: TRBV5-1
clone size: .
J gene: TRBJ2-2
D gene: .
CDR3 length: 12
CDR3 DNA: TGCGCCAGCAGCTCCGACACCGGGGAGCTGTTTTTT
CDR3 protein: CASSSDTGELFF

V gene: TRBV5-1
clone size: .
J gene: TRBJ1-1
D gene: .
CDR3 length: 11
CDR3 DNA: TGCGCCAGCTTCGGAGACACTGAAGCTTTCTTT
CDR3 protein: CASFGDTEAFF

V gene: TRBV6-5
clone size: .
J gene: TRBJ2-7
D gene: TRBD2
CDR3 length: 14
CDR3 DNA: TGTGCCAGCAATTTGGGGAGGGCAACCTACGAGCAGTACTTC
CDR3 protein: CASNLGRATYEQYF

V gene: TRBV12-3/TRBV12-4
clone size: .
J gene: TRBJ2-1
D gene: .
CDR3 length: 12
CDR3 DNA: TGTGCCAGCAGCACAGGGTTCAATGAGCAGTTCTTC
CDR3 protein: CASSTGFNEQFF

V gene: TRBV2
clone size: .
J gene: TRBJ1-6
D gene: .
CDR3 length: 15
CDR3 DNA: TGTGCCAGCAGTGAATCCCGGACAGCGAATTCACCCCTCCACTTT
CDR3 protein: CASSESRTANSPLHF

V gene: TRBV7-3
clone size: once
J gene: TRBJ2-2
D gene: .
CDR3 length: 15
CDR3 DNA: TGTGCCAGCAGCCAAGAGTGGGTTGAGGCCGGGGAGCTGTTTTTT
CDR3 protein: CASSQEWVEAGELFF

V gene: TRBV29-1
clone size: .
J gene: TRBJ1-1
D gene: .
CDR3 length: 10
CDR3 DNA: TGCAGCGTCAGGATCACGAAAGCTTTCTTT
CDR3 protein: CSVRITKAFF

V gene: TRBV28
clone size: once
J gene: TRBJ1-1
D gene: .
CDR3 length: 12
CDR3 DNA: TGTGCCAGCAGTTCCGAGCCTGTTGAAGCTTTCTTT
CDR3 protein: CASSSEPVEAFF

V gene: TRBV27
clone size: few
J gene: TRBJ1-2
D gene: .
CDR3 length: 10
CDR3 DNA: TGTGGAGGGATCAACTATGGCTACACCTTC
CDR3 protein: CGGINYGYTF

V gene: TRBV6-5
clone size: .
J gene: TRBJ2-6
D gene: .
CDR3 length: 16
CDR3 DNA: TGTGCCAGCAGTTATTGGGGGCAATCTGGGGCCAACGTCCTGACTTTC
CDR3 protein: CASSYWGQSGANVLTF

V gene: TRBV2
clone size: .
J gene: TRBJ1-1
D gene: .
CDR3 length: 13
CDR3 DNA: TGTGCCAGCAGAGGCAGGGGGAACACTGAAGCTTTCTTT
CDR3 protein: CASRGRGNTEAFF

V gene: TRBV2
clone size: .
J gene: TRBJ2-1
D gene: .
CDR3 length: 14
CDR3 DNA: TGTGCCAGCAGTGATAGGACAGCCTACAATGAGCAGTTCTTC
CDR3 protein: CASSDRTAYNEQFF

V gene: TRBV7-8
clone size: .
J gene: TRBJ2-6
D gene: .
CDR3 length: 15
CDR3 DNA: TGTGCCAGCAGCTTATCCGGGGCTGGGGCCAACGTCCTGACTTTC
CDR3 protein: CASSLSGAGANVLTF

V gene: TRBV12-3/TRBV12-4
clone size: .
J gene: TRBJ2-1
D gene: .
CDR3 length: 12
CDR3 DNA: TGTGCCAGCACTTGGACAGAGTCGGAGCAGTTCTTC
CDR3 protein: CASTWTESEQFF

V gene: TRBV9
clone size: .
J gene: TRBJ1-3
D gene: .
CDR3 length: 17
CDR3 DNA: TGTGCCAGCAGCGTGGGCGCGGGGGGCGCTGAGGGAAACACCATATATTTT
CDR3 protein: CASSVGAGGAEGNTIYF

V gene: TRBV6-5
clone size: .
J gene: TRBJ1-6
D gene: .
CDR3 length: 14
CDR3 DNA: TGTGCCAGCACCGGAGGAAAGTATAATTCACCCCTCCACTTT
CDR3 protein: CASTGGKYNSPLHF

V gene: TRBV19
clone size: .
J gene: TRBJ1-1
D gene: TRBD1
CDR3 length: 15
CDR3 DNA: TGTGCCAGTAGTATTGGACAGGGCCTGAACACTGAAGCTTTCTTT
CDR3 protein: CASSIGQGLNTEAFF

V gene: TRBV28
clone size: .
J gene: TRBJ2-2
D gene: .
CDR3 length: 12
CDR3 DNA: TGTGCCAGCAGCCAATTGTCCGGGGAGCTGTTTTTT
CDR3 protein: CASSQLSGELFF

V gene: TRBV5-1
clone size: .
J gene: TRBJ1-6
D gene: TRBD1
CDR3 length: 16
CDR3 DNA: TGCGCCAGCAGCTTGGGACAGGGGGAAGTGTTTTCACCCCTCCACTTT
CDR3 protein: CASSLGQGEVFSPLHF

V gene: TRBV28
clone size: .
J gene: TRBJ1-6
D gene: .
CDR3 length: 18
CDR3 DNA: TGTGCCAGCAGTTTAACCCCCCTCAACCTGGAGGGGAATTCACCCCTCCACTTT
CDR3 protein: CASSLTPLNLEGNSPLHF